These 23 T cell receptor beta chains originate from one sample sequenced in a study of blood T cell repertoires in COVID-19. TCRdb's copy holds only in-frame clones and misses some; the assay was immunoSEQ multiplex PCR. The sample holds some 150,000 clones; about 80% are singletons and the top ten take roughly 2.6%. The sample was peripheral blood. These TCRs come from a human donor with acute or convalescent COVID-19. The donor label of this sample is uncertain.

CDR3 nucleotides: TGTGCCAGCAGTCCCCCTTGGCGGGAGGGCACAGATACGCAGTATTTT. It specifies CASSPPWREGTDTQYF. The gene calls are TRBV7-9 and TRBJ2-3, with 8 bases that match TRBD2. After removal of 6 bases from V and 1 base from J, the junction contained 9 bases not matched to a gene. CDR1 is SEHNR and CDR2 is FQNEAQ in the germline V gene (reference sequence). This CDR3 region has 16 residues.

The chain uses TRBV3-1 (or the pseudogene TRBV3-2) and TRBJ2-5; a weak D match, TRBD2 (5 bases). From germline, CDR1 is LGHDT and CDR2 YNNKEL (reference sequence). CDR3 length: 15 residues. The V gene lost 2 bases and the J gene lost 4 bases, with 14 bases spanning the gap. CDR3 in amino acids: CASSQRTGRGETQYF. In DNA, the CDR3 is TGTGCCAGCAGCCAACGGACGGGTCGGGGAGAGACCCAGTACTTC.

V is TRBV18 and J is TRBJ1-5; TRBD1 matches 8 bases. After removal of 3 bases from V and 0 bases from J, the junction contained 1 base not matched to a gene. This CDR3 has 15 amino acids. In germline, CDR1 is KGHSH, CDR2 LQKENI. In DNA, the CDR3 is TGTGCCAGCTCACCGGGACAGGTTAGCAATCAGCCCCAGCATTTT. It yields the protein CASSPGQVSNQPQHF.

CDR3 region: CASSWETDTQYF. In DNA, the CDR3 is TGCGCCAGCAGCTGGGAGACGGATACGCAGTATTTT. V gene TRBV5-1 combines with J gene TRBJ2-3, with D possibly being TRBD2 (5 bases). V was clipped by 3 bases and J by 6 bases, with 8 bases between them. The germline V gene encodes CDR1 SGHRS and CDR2 YFSETQ. This CDR3 has 12 amino acids.

The V gene is TRBV28, the J gene TRBJ2-7, with 7 bases that match TRBD2. Germline trimming cut 5 bases from V and 5 bases from J; bases unmatched to any gene: 18. The CDR3 is made up of 17 amino acids. Germline V lookup: CDR1 MDHEN, CDR2 SYDVKM. The CDR3 region has the DNA TGTGCCAGCAGTCCGGGAGGTAGCGGGCCCTTACCGAACGAGCAGTACTTC. It codes for CASSPGGSGPLPNEQYF.

The rearrangement links TRBV7-3 to TRBJ1-2; D perhaps matches TRBD1 (6 bases). Germline V gene data show CDR1 as SGHTA and CDR2 as FQGTGA. There are 14 residues in the CDR3. V was cut by 2 bases and J by 8 bases, with 15 bases left in between. This CDR3 is CASSLYGPGEGYTF. In DNA form, the CDR3 reads TGTGCCAGCAGCTTATATGGACCAGGGGAAGGCTACACCTTC. Full variable domain (rest looked up from reference TRBV7-3 and TRBJ1-2): GAGVSQTPSNKVTEKGKYVELRCDPISGHTALYWYRQSLGQGPEFLIYFQGTGAADDSGLPNDRFFAVRPEGSVSTLKIQRTERGDSAVYLCASSLYGPGEGYTFGSGTRLTVV.

The chain has TRBV11-3 and TRBJ2-3; 12 nucleotides line up with TRBD2. The CDR3 spans 16 residues. Trimming removed 5 bases from V and 2 bases from J; junction bases left unmatched: 5. CDR1 SGHNT and CDR2 YENEEA come from the germline V gene. The CDR3 DNA reads TGTGCCAGCAGCCGCCGGACTAGCGGGGTCACAGATACGCAGTATTTT. It specifies CASSRRTSGVTDTQYF.

This sequence joins TRBV19 and TRBJ1-2; weak D call: TRBD1 (5 bases). V shed 1 base and J shed 8 bases, with 20 bases lying between them. Germline values: CDR1 LNHDA, CDR2 SQIVND (reference sequence). The CDR3 extends over 16 amino acids. In DNA form, the CDR3 reads TGTGCCAGTAGTATAGTCCTCGGGCAGGGACTCGGGGGCTACACCTTC. It is translated as CASSIVLGQGLGGYTF.

This chain joins TRBV30 and TRBJ1-2; D is undetermined. Trimming took 0 bases from V and 8 from J, leaving 16 bases between them. Germline V gene sequence: CDR1 GTSNPN, CDR2 SVGIG (reference sequence). CDR3 length equals 14 residues. CDR3 region: CAWSVTSARLGYTF. CDR3 bases: TGTGCCTGGAGTGTAACTTCGGCCAGGCTGGGCTACACCTTC.

This clone was detected only a few times. V gene TRBV6-5 combines with J gene TRBJ1-2; TRBD1 agrees at 12 bases. The V gene end was trimmed by 6 bases and the J gene end by 6 bases; junction bases not matched to a gene: 5. Looked up from germline, CDR1 is MNHEY and CDR2 is SVGAGI. The CDR3 has 14 residues. The CDR3 spells CASRRDRGPNGYTF. CDR3 nucleotides: TGTGCCAGCAGAAGGGACAGGGGGCCAAATGGCTACACCTTC.

A single count supports this clone. The V and J genes are TRBV28 and TRBJ2-7; possibly TRBD1 for D (6 bases). This CDR3 has 14 amino acids. Trimming removed 8 bases from V and 0 bases from J, with 14 bases in between. Germline values: CDR1 MDHEN, CDR2 SYDVKM. The CDR3 region has the DNA TGTGCCAGCGGGTGGGACACCAGCTCCTACGAGCAGTACTTC. Protein: CASGWDTSSYEQYF. Full variable domain (outside the CDR3, taken from reference TRBV28 and TRBJ2-7): DVKVTQSSRYLVKRTGEKVFLECVQDMDHENMFWYRQDPGLGLRLIYFSYDVKMKEKGDIPEGYSVSREKKERFSLILESASTNQTSMYLCASGWDTSSYEQYFGPGTRLTVT.

The gene calls are TRBV28 and TRBJ2-5; 8 bases align to TRBD1. The junction had 2 bases not matched to a gene; V was cut back by 1 base and J by 1 base. The CDR3 loop spans 15 amino acids. Germline values: CDR1 MDHEN, CDR2 SYDVKM. Written as DNA, the CDR3 is TGTGCCAGCAGTTTATCGACAGGGGTCCAAGAGACCCAGTACTTC. It specifies CASSLSTGVQETQYF.

This rearrangement joins TRBV2 to TRBJ2-3; tentatively, D is TRBD1 (5 bases). Trimming removed 1 base from V and 1 base from J, with 9 bases in between. There are 15 residues in the CDR3. The V gene's germline CDR1 is SNHLY and CDR2 FYNNEI. CDR3 residues: CASSEEDIGTDTQYF. The CDR3 DNA reads TGTGCCAGCAGTGAAGAGGACATTGGCACAGATACGCAGTATTTT.

Here the CDR3 reads CATSLGTAWNTEAFF. CDR3 sequence (DNA): TGTGCCACCAGCCTCGGGACAGCCTGGAACACTGAAGCTTTCTTT. V usage is TRBV15 and J usage is TRBJ1-1; 7 bases fit TRBD1. After removal of 5 bases from V and 1 base from J, the junction contained 7 bases not matched to a gene. Germline V gene sequence: CDR1 LNHNV, CDR2 YYDKDF (reference sequence). The CDR3 totals 15 residues.

The chain uses TRBV3-1 (or the pseudogene TRBV3-2) and TRBJ2-7; TRBD2 matches at 11 bases. The CDR3 sequence is 17 residues long. In germline, CDR1 is LGHDT, CDR2 YNNKEL (reference sequence). Losses at the gene ends were 4 bases for V and 6 bases for J; bases not matched to a gene: 14. The CDR3 bases are TGTGCCAGCAGCCGAGTACTACTAGCGGGGGATCGTAGCGAGCAGTACTTC. Its translation is CASSRVLLAGDRSEQYF.

This rearrangement joins TRBV9 to TRBJ1-2; 7 bases agree with TRBD1. The V gene end was trimmed by 6 bases and the J gene end by 6 bases; junction bases not matched to a gene: 11. CDR3 length equals 14 residues. Germline lookup yields CDR1 SGDLS and CDR2 YYNGEE. The DNA for the CDR3 is TGTGCCAGCACGAGGGGGCAGGTCACAAATGGCTACACCTTC. Its translation: CASTRGQVTNGYTF.

The chain has TRBV6-1 and TRBJ2-1; possibly TRBD1 for D (6 bases). V dropped 3 bases and J dropped 4 bases, with 13 bases sitting between them. Per germline, CDR1 MNHNS and CDR2 SASEGT. This CDR3 spans 15 amino acids. CDR3 residues: CASSEGTSSYNEQFF. In DNA form, the CDR3 reads TGTGCCAGCAGTGAGGGGACATCCTCTTACAATGAGCAGTTCTTC.

The chain uses TRBV25-1 and TRBJ1-5; 8 positions agree with TRBD1. Trimming cost V 6 bases and J 3 bases; bases outside gene matches: 4. Germline V gives CDR1 MGHDK, CDR2 SYGVNS. The CDR3 spans 14 residues. The DNA of the CDR3 is TGTGCCAGCAGACAGACAGGGGACAATCAGCCCCAGCATTTT. It is translated as CASRQTGDNQPQHF.

The chain links TRBV5-4 to TRBJ2-7; the match to TRBD2 covers 8 bases. CDR1 SGHNT and CDR2 YYREEE come from the germline V gene (reference sequence). Unmatched junction bases numbered 5, after V lost 2 bases and J lost 1 base. The CDR3 runs 15 residues. CDR3 in amino acids: CASSFTSGTSYEQYF. The CDR3, as DNA: TGTGCCAGCAGCTTTACTAGCGGTACATCCTACGAGCAGTACTTC.

This clone was seen a single time. The chain has TRBV3-1 (or the pseudogene TRBV3-2) and TRBJ2-3; possible D gene TRBD1, 6 bases. Germline V gene lookup returns CDR1 LGHDT and CDR2 YNNKEL (reference sequence). Trimming shortened V by 4 bases and J by 1 base, and 6 bases separated the two germline ends. This CDR3 region has 13 residues. The CDR3 here is CASSRQGTDTQYF. The CDR3 DNA sequence: TGTGCCAGCAGCCGACAGGGCACAGATACGCAGTATTTT.

The chain has TRBV3-1 (or the pseudogene TRBV3-2) and TRBJ2-1, with 7 bases aligning to TRBD2. Germline V gene sequence: CDR1 LGHDT, CDR2 YNNKEL (reference sequence). This CDR3 is 16 amino acids long. J gave up 6 bases and V 3 bases, and 11 bases lay outside the gene matches. The CDR3 nucleotides are TGTGCCAGCAGCCACGTTCTATCCGGGGGGTCCAATGAGCAGTTCTTC. This gives the protein CASSHVLSGGSNEQFF.

The V gene is TRBV11-2, the J gene TRBJ1-1; a possible D gene is TRBD1 (6 bases). The germline CDR1 and CDR2 sequences are SGHAT and FQNNGV. This CDR3 comprises 12 residues. The V end lost 4 bases, the J end lost 8 bases, and 11 bases lay between the germline ends. The DNA of the CDR3 is TGTGCCAGCAGCTCAACTCAGGGGGAAGCTTTCTTT. This translates into CASSSTQGEAFF.

J is TRBJ1-2 and V is TRBV5-6; D is uncertain. Germline CDR1 reads SGHDT; CDR2 reads YYEEEE. The CDR3 sequence is 13 residues long. The V end was cut by 0 bases, the J end by 2 bases, with 5 bases between. CDR3 in amino acids: CASSLAPNYGYTF. The DNA of the CDR3 is TGTGCCAGCAGCTTGGCTCCGAACTATGGCTACACCTTC.